The rows below give T cell receptor beta chains drawn from one sample of a study of regulatory T cells in long-lasting Graves disease. TCRdb passed the multiplex PCR reads through MiXCR, listing each CDR3 protein once. The sample holds 350,000 to 450,000 distinct CDR3 sequences; 16% are singletons and the top ten take roughly 27%. The data were also submitted as part of a second study, on T cells in Graves' hyperthyroidism and ophthalmopathy.

The sequencing used peripheral blood mononuclear cells (PBMCs), collected at new diagnosis, from a patient treated with antithyroid drugs. These receptor sequences come from a man aged 40-49 years with Graves disease. CDR3s include the opening cysteine and the closing phenylalanine or tryptophan. D genes are given only for firm matches. Only some rows state a clone size, as once, few, many or a class for expanded clones.

clone size	D gene	V gene	J gene	CDR3 protein	CDR3 DNA
many	TRBD1	TRBV6-1	TRBJ2-3	CASRPLPGDRGPYTQYF	TGTGCCAGCAGACCTCTCCCCGGAGACAGGGGGCCATATACGCAGTATTTT
many	.	TRBV11-2	TRBJ2-1	CASSLVGLYNEQFF	TGTGCCAGCAGCTTAGTAGGTCTTTACAATGAGCAGTTCTTC
few	TRBD2	TRBV7-2	TRBJ2-7	CASSSRAGDYYEQYF	TGTGCTAGCAGCTCTAGGGCGGGGGATTATTACGAGCAGTACTTC
.	.	TRBV18	TRBJ2-1	CASSPLASSYNEQFF	TGTGCCAGCTCACCTCTAGCCAGCTCCTACAATGAGCAGTTCTTC
.	TRBD1	TRBV20-1	TRBJ1-1	CSAKGQMNTEAFF	TGCAGTGCTAAGGGACAGATGAACACTGAAGCTTTCTTT
many	.	TRBV4-1	TRBJ1-1	CASSQADRGNTEAFF	TGTGCCAGCAGCCAAGCCGATAGGGGGAACACTGAAGCTTTCTTT
.	.	TRBV27	TRBJ2-7	CASSSRPSSEQYF	TGTGCCAGCAGTTCCCGGCCATCCTCCGAGCAGTACTTC
few	.	TRBV6-1	TRBJ1-1	CASRSGGSAEAFF	TGTGCCAGCAGGTCGGGGGGTTCAGCTGAAGCTTTCTTT
many	.	TRBV2	TRBJ1-6	CASSELRGSNSPLHF	TGTGCCAGCAGTGAACTTCGGGGCTCTAATTCACCCCTCCACTTT
.	.	TRBV29-1	TRBJ2-5	CSVTFWGGAGETQYF	TGCAGCGTTACGTTCTGGGGGGGGGCTGGGGAGACCCAGTACTTC
many	.	TRBV15	TRBJ1-5	CATSRDPGPGQPQHF	TGTGCCACCAGCAGAGATCCAGGCCCCGGGCAGCCCCAGCATTTT
many	.	TRBV28	TRBJ2-1	CASSSTGWDEQFF	TGTGCCAGCAGTTCGACCGGGTGGGATGAGCAGTTCTTC
many	.	TRBV6-1	TRBJ2-1	CASRDWLYEQFF	TGTGCCAGCAGAGACTGGCTTTACGAGCAGTTCTTC
many	.	TRBV7-2	TRBJ2-7	CASRYSRFSYEQYF	TGTGCCAGCAGATATTCGAGGTTCTCCTACGAGCAGTACTTC
many	.	TRBV15	TRBJ1-5	CATSRRTGQGQPQHF	TGTGCCACCAGCAGAAGAACGGGGCAGGGTCAGCCCCAGCATTTT
many	.	TRBV28	TRBJ1-5	CASSPNTIHQPQHF	TGTGCCAGCAGTCCCAACACGATACATCAGCCCCAGCATTTT
few	.	TRBV24-1	TRBJ2-2	CATAETGWTGELFF	TGTGCCACCGCTGAGACAGGTTGGACCGGGGAGCTGTTTTTT
few	.	TRBV4-2	TRBJ1-5	CASSQFDTGQPQHF	TGTGCCAGCAGCCAGTTCGACACGGGCCAGCCCCAGCATTTT